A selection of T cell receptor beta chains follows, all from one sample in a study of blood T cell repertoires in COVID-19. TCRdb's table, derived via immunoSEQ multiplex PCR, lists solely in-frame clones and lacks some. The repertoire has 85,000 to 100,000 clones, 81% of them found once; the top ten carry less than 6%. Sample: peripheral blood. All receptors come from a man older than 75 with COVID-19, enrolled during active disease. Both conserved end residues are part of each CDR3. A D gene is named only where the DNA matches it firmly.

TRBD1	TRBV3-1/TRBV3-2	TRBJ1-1	CASSQGQGLSEAFF
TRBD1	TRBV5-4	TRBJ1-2	CASSSDRGGGYTF
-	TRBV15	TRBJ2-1	CATSRDRVRGNEQFF
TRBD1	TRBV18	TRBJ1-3	CASSSTQGGSGNTIYF
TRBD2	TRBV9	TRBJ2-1	CASSPRGGTASSYNEQFF
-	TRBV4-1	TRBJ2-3	CASSRTAAGGTDTQYF
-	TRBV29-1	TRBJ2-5	CSVARQEQETQYF
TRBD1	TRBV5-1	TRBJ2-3	CASSRDRASTDTQYF
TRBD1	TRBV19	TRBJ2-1	CASSIDAGQGYNEQFF
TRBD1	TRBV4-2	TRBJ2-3	CASSQDRPTDTQYF
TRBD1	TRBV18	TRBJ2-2	CASSSGGRSTGELFF
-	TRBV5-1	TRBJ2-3	CASSLAWAGPDTQYF
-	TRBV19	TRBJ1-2	CASSRDTTYGYTF
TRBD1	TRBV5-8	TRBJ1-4	CASSLGWTGTNEKLFF
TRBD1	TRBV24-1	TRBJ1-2	CATSGRDRGIPLYGYTF
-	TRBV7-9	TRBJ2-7	CASSSPRTGELLYEQYF
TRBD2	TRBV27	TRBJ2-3	CASSRVLAGGLPDTQYF
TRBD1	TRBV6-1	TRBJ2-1	CASSEISGGEQFF
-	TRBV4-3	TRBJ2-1	CASSLGRGSYNEQFF
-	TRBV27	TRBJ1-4	CASSLSQGTNEKLFF
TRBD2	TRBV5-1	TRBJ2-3	CASSSRTRATSGQTSTDTQYF
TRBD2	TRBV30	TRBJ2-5	CAWMSGKETQYF
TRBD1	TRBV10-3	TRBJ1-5	CAISEGQGDQPQHF
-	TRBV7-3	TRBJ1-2	CASSPLPNYGYTF
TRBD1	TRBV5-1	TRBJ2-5	CASSFGRGRSETQYF
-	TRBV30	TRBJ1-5	CAWSPSIWTGNQPQHF
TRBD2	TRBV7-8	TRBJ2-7	CASSLVLAGAGEQYF
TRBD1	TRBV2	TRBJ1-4	CASSDRGRDEKLFF
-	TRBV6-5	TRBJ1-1	CASSATEGIGEAFF
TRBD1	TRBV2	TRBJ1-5	CASRGTGYSNQPQHF
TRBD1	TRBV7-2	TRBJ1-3	CASSSGQGGGNTIYF
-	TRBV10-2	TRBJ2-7	CASSEQRTYEQYF